The present T cell receptor beta chain was sequenced within a study of cytotoxic CD8 clonotypes in ibrutinib-treated CLL. Comments on this clone: Its antigen is undetermined.

Study outcomes and limitations: Whereas clonality rose at ibrutinib response, it declined toward baseline at progression.

The CDR3 contains 13 residues. V was trimmed by 4 bases and J by 6 bases, leaving 10 bases between them. Germline V gene sequence: CDR1 SGHTA, CDR2 FQGNSA. TCRdb's copy holds only in-frame clones and misses some; the assay was immunoSEQ multiplex PCR. The sample consists of about 140,000 clones, under 95% of them appearing once. The sequences come from PBMCs, collected after 12 months of ibrutinib treatment. This sequence was found in a human donor with chronic lymphocytic leukemia. This sequence joins TRBV7-2 and TRBJ1-5, with unresolved D. The CDR3 DNA reads as TGTGCCAGCAGCTCGCAGGTGGCTCAGCCCCAGCATTTT. This gives the protein CASSSQVAQPQHF.